Below are 18 T cell receptor beta chains sequenced from a single sample in a study of T-cell memory formation after mild COVID-19. TCRdb passed the 5' RACE reads through MiXCR, listing each CDR3 protein once. The data contain roughly 560,000 distinct CDR3 sequences, around 21% of them singletons. The specimen sequenced was PBMCs or a T cell subset sorted from them (not recorded which). The receptors come from an adult woman who had mild COVID-19 (a few samples of this study predate the infection). Cell type and time point are not known.

The rearrangement links TRBV7-6 to TRBJ1-2; D may be TRBD1 (5 bases). CDR1 SGHVS and CDR2 FNYEAQ come from the germline V gene. Trimming removed 1 base from V and 6 bases from J, with 12 bases in between. This CDR3 comprises 14 residues. The CDR3 coding sequence is TGTGCCAGCAGCTTAGTTACAGGTTTGGATGGCTACACCTTC. Protein product: CASSLVTGLDGYTF.

This clonotype was counted a few times. V gene TRBV20-1 combines with J gene TRBJ1-3; weak D call: TRBD1 (5 bases). Deletions cut 0 bases from V and 4 bases from J, with 13 bases between. Looked up from germline, CDR1 is DFQATT and CDR2 is SNEGSKA (reference sequence). The CDR3 sequence is 15 residues long. Written as DNA, the CDR3 is TGCAGTGCTAGAGATAGGAGACAGACCGGAAACACCATATATTTT. Translating gives CSARDRRQTGNTIYF.

This clonotype was seen only a few times. The rearrangement uses TRBV6-5 and TRBJ1-1; TRBD1 is a possible D gene (6 bases). This CDR3 spans 12 amino acids. Trimming took off 7 bases at V and 4 bases at J, with 10 bases between the two ends. CDR1 MNHEY and CDR2 SVGAGI come from the germline V gene. CDR3 sequence reads: CASTQGGTEAFF. The DNA for the CDR3 is TGTGCCAGCACCCAAGGGGGCACTGAAGCTTTCTTT.

This clonotype turned up a few times. The chain uses TRBV6-4 and TRBJ2-3; D is tentatively TRBD1 or TRBD2 (6 bases each). The V gene lost 1 base and the J gene lost 3 bases, with 11 bases spanning the gap. Germline V gene sequence: CDR1 MRHNA, CDR2 SNTAGT. The CDR3 totals 15 residues. The CDR3 loop reads CASSDFLGGTDTQYF. CDR3 sequence (DNA): TGTGCCAGCAGTGACTTCCTAGGGGGGACAGATACGCAGTATTTT.

This sequence joins TRBV7-9 and TRBJ2-7; TRBD2 matches 7 bases. The CDR3 spans 13 residues. Germline-derived CDR1 and CDR2 are SEHNR and FQNEAQ (reference sequence). After removal of 5 bases from V and 2 bases from J, the junction contained 3 bases not matched to a gene. The CDR3 nucleotides are TGTGCCAGCAGCGACGGACTAGCCTACGAGCAGTACTTC. Its protein is CASSDGLAYEQYF.

This chain links TRBV9 with TRBJ2-7; 7 nucleotides agree with TRBD1. The CDR3 spans 14 residues. Germline lookup yields CDR1 SGDLS and CDR2 YYNGEE. V shed 0 bases, J shed 5 bases, and the junction held 5 bases outside the gene matches. The CDR3 loop reads CASSVDWTGHEQYF. CDR3 in DNA: TGTGCCAGCAGCGTAGATTGGACAGGCCACGAGCAGTACTTC.

This clonotype was counted only a few times. J is TRBJ1-6 and V is TRBV7-9; unclear D gene. Per germline, CDR1 SEHNR and CDR2 FQNEAQ (reference sequence). This CDR3 contains 15 residues. The ends were cut back, 3 bases at V and 6 bases at J, with 12 bases in the middle. Here the CDR3 DNA reads TGTGCCAGCAGCTTCGAGGTGACCCCTAATTCACCCCTCCACTTT. Amino acids: CASSFEVTPNSPLHF.

The chain joins TRBV6-5 to TRBJ2-7; D assignment may be TRBD1 or TRBD2 (5 bases each). CDR3 length: 13 residues. Germline V CDR1 and CDR2: MNHEY, SVGAGI. The V end was cut by 7 bases, the J end by 3 bases, with 13 bases between. CDR3 protein: CASTNGGGYEQYF. CDR3 DNA: TGTGCCAGCACTAACGGTGGGGGCTACGAGCAGTACTTC.

There are a few counts of this clonotype. CDR3 protein: CASSLALAGRQPQHF. CDR3 DNA sequence: TGTGCCAGCAGCTTAGCGTTGGCAGGGCGACAGCCCCAGCATTTT. The genes are TRBV7-2 and TRBJ1-5; possible D gene TRBD1, 5 bases. Germline assignment: CDR1 SGHTA and CDR2 FQGNSA. The CDR3 spans 15 residues. With 0 bases removed from V and 7 bases from J, the gap between germline ends came to 13 bases. The full variable domain, with the rest looked up from reference TRBV7-2 and TRBJ1-5, is GAGVSQSPSNKVTEKGKDVELRCDPISGHTALYWYRQSLGQGLEFLIYFQGNSAPDKSGLPSDRFSAERTGGSVSTLTIQRTQQEDSAVYLCASSLALAGRQPQHFGDGTRLSIL.

The rearrangement joins TRBV2 to TRBJ1-1, with 9 bases aligning to TRBD1. V shed 5 bases and J 5 bases; nucleotides not matched to a gene: 9. The CDR3 is made up of 15 amino acids. Germline V lookup: CDR1 SNHLY, CDR2 FYNNEI. The CDR3 DNA sequence: TGTGCCAGCAGTATTAGTCCCGGGACAGGGACTGAAGCTTTCTTT. Translating it yields CASSISPGTGTEAFF.

This CDR3 reads CASSSDGNNYGYTF. The DNA for the CDR3 is TGTGCCAGCAGCTCAGACGGAAATAACTATGGCTACACCTTC. The gene calls are TRBV11-3 and TRBJ1-2; D gene unclear. V dropped 4 bases and J dropped 1 base, with 10 bases sitting between them. The CDR3 length is 14 residues. Germline V CDR1 and CDR2: SGHNT, YENEEA. The complete variable domain, with remaining parts taken from reference TRBV11-3 and TRBJ1-2, reads EAGVVQSPRYKIIEKKQPVAFWCNPISGHNTLYWYLQNLGQGPELLIRYENEEAVDDSQLPKDRFSAERLKGVDSTLKIQPAELGDSAVYLCASSSDGNNYGYTFGSGTRLTVV.

CDR3 sequence: CASSPQGGQVGGYTF. The CDR3 DNA reads as TGTGCCAGCAGCCCCCAGGGGGGGCAGGTTGGTGGCTACACCTTC. This sequence joins TRBV7-3 and TRBJ1-2; TRBD1 agrees at 7 bases. The length of the CDR3 is 15 residues. Trimming cost V 5 bases and J 7 bases; bases outside gene matches: 13. Germline lookup yields CDR1 SGHTA and CDR2 FQGTGA.

Ten or more counts support this clonotype. The CDR3, as DNA: TGCAGTGCCAGGCCGGCTAGCGGCTCCTACGAGCAGTACTTC. This codes for CSARPASGSYEQYF. The V and J genes are TRBV20-1 and TRBJ2-7; 7 nucleotides agree with TRBD2. After removal of 6 bases from V and 0 bases from J, the junction contained 8 bases not matched to a gene. Germline V gene sequence: CDR1 DFQATT, CDR2 SNEGSKA (reference sequence). This CDR3 spans 14 amino acids.

The chain has TRBV11-1 and TRBJ2-1; TRBD2 aligns across 7 bases. The CDR3 has 12 residues. CDR1 and CDR2 (germline): SGHAT, FQDESV (reference sequence). V was clipped by 7 bases and J by 9 bases; unmatched bases: 6. CDR3 nucleotide sequence: TGTGCCAGCACCGATAAGCGGGGTGAGCAGTTCTTC. It translates to CASTDKRGEQFF.

This clonotype occurred many times. For the CDR3, the DNA is TGTGCCAGCAGTGTGGCTCGCAACACTGAAGCTTTCTTT. Amino acids: CASSVARNTEAFF. The chain couples TRBV6-5 to TRBJ1-1; unclear D gene. The CDR3 has 13 residues. In germline, CDR1 is MNHEY, CDR2 SVGAGI. Trimming took off 5 bases at V and 2 bases at J, with 9 bases between the two ends.

This clonotype has a handful of counts. V usage is TRBV7-3 and J usage is TRBJ1-6; 7 positions agree with TRBD1. The CDR3 is 16 amino acids. J gave up 2 bases and V 6 bases, and 7 bases lay outside the gene matches. The V gene's germline CDR1 is SGHTA and CDR2 FQGTGA. CDR3 in DNA: TGTGCCAGCAGACTAGAGGGGGCCGCCTATAATTCACCCCTCCACTTT. It is translated as CASRLEGAAYNSPLHF.

The chain has TRBV7-9 and TRBJ2-1; D call uncertain. CDR3 length equals 12 residues. V shed 1 base and J shed 9 bases, with 7 bases lying between them. CDR1 SEHNR and CDR2 FQNEAQ come from the germline V gene (reference sequence). The CDR3 sequence is CASSLEILEQFF. In DNA form, the CDR3 reads TGTGCCAGCAGCTTAGAAATACTTGAGCAGTTCTTC. Based on the CDR3 plus reference TRBV7-9 and TRBJ2-1, the full variable domain is DTGVSQNPRHKITKRGQNVTFRCDPISEHNRLYWYRQTLGQGPEFLTYFQNEAQLEKSRLLSDRFSAERPKGSFSTLEIQRTEQGDSAMYLCASSLEILEQFFGPGTRLTVL.

J is TRBJ1-1 and V is TRBV7-8; the D gene is possibly TRBD1 (6 bases). The germline V gene has CDR1 SGHVS and CDR2 FQNEAQ. V was shortened by 4 bases and J by 4 bases, with 10 bases between the two germline ends. The CDR3 is made up of 13 amino acids. CDR3 nucleotides: TGTGCCAGCAGCTCCAACAGGGTCACTGAAGCTTTCTTT. Encoded protein: CASSSNRVTEAFF.